Below are 21 T cell receptor beta chains sequenced from a single sample in a study of T cells after posttransplantation cyclophosphamide. Clones were sequenced by immunoSEQ multiplex PCR, and TCRdb holds only the in-frame ones, with some missing. The sample records roughly 12,000 clones, 95% being singletons. The sample comprised naive CD8+ T cells sorted from PBMCs. The receptor set was obtained from a man aged 25 to 45 in good health and a related stem cell transplant donor.

The chain uses TRBV5-6 and TRBJ1-1; D call uncertain. Germline lookup yields CDR1 SGHDT and CDR2 YYEEEE. The CDR3 covers 12 residues. V was pared by 1 base and J by 4 bases, with 5 bases between. The chain's CDR3 is CASSLKPTEAFF. The DNA for the CDR3 is TGTGCCAGCAGCTTGAAGCCCACTGAAGCTTTCTTT. Filled out from reference TRBV5-6 and TRBJ1-1, the complete variable domain reads DAGVTQSPTHLIKTRGQQVTLRCSPKSGHDTVSWYQQALGQGPQFIFQYYEEEERQRGNFPDRFSGHQFPNYSSELNVNALLLGDSALYLCASSLKPTEAFFGQGTRLTVV.

The rearrangement links TRBV29-1 to TRBJ2-1, with D tentatively TRBD1 (5 bases). Germline V gives CDR1 SQVTM, CDR2 ANQGSEA. V lost 7 bases to trimming and J lost 7 bases, with 20 bases between them. The CDR3 length is 14 residues. In nucleotides, the CDR3 is TGCAGCGCCCGGACAATAGAAAGCACGAATGAGCAGTTCTTC. Amino acids: CSARTIESTNEQFF.

The chain combines TRBV7-6 with TRBJ2-5; 7 bases align to TRBD1. The end of the DNA aligns better with TRBJ2-7, so the J call may be wrong. The CDR3 contains 14 residues. CDR1 is SGHVS and CDR2 is FNYEAQ in the germline V gene. The CDR3 DNA follows: TGTGCCAGCAGCTTAAGGGACAGTAGCTACGAGCAGTACTTC. Translating gives CASSLRDSSYEQYF.

The chain carries TRBV4-3 and TRBJ1-6; possibly TRBD1 for D (6 bases). Looked up from germline, CDR1 is LGHNA and CDR2 is YSLEER. The CDR3 has 16 amino acids. With 0 bases removed from V and 7 bases from J, the gap between germline ends came to 13 bases. CDR3 nucleotide sequence: TGCGCCAGCAGCCAAGATGCAGGGGCGAAGAATTCACCCCTCCACTTT. This translates into CASSQDAGAKNSPLHF.

This clone was recorded only once. This chain connects TRBV7-2 to TRBJ1-1, with 9 bases fitting TRBD1. The CDR3 runs 14 residues. From germline, CDR1 is SGHTA and CDR2 FQGNSA. The junction had 2 bases not matched to a gene; V was cut back by 5 bases and J by 1 base. The CDR3 DNA sequence: TGTGCCAGCAGCCCGACAGGGGGGAACACTGAAGCTTTCTTT. Translating gives CASSPTGGNTEAFF.

V gene TRBV19 combines with J gene TRBJ1-1, with 8 bases identical to TRBD1. The CDR3 runs 17 residues. Germline CDR1 and CDR2: LNHDA and SQIVND (reference sequence). V lost 5 bases and J lost 2; bases outside the gene matches: 13. CDR3 loop: CASSPQLGTGLNTEAFF. The DNA of the CDR3 is TGTGCCAGTAGTCCCCAATTGGGGACAGGACTTAACACTGAAGCTTTCTTT. The full variable domain, completed using reference TRBV19 and TRBJ1-1, is DGGITQSPKYLFRKEGQNVTLSCEQNLNHDAMYWYRQDPGQGLRLIYYSQIVNDFQKGDIAEGYSVSREKKESFPLTVTSAQKNPTAFYLCASSPQLGTGLNTEAFFGQGTRLTVV.

The V call is TRBV5-8, the J call TRBJ1-1, with a tentative D call TRBD1 (5 bases). Deletions cut 3 bases from V and 6 bases from J, with 21 bases between. CDR3 size: 16 residues. CDR1 is SGHTS and CDR2 is YDEGEE in the germline V gene. The CDR3 sequence: CASSSNPGLGVSEAFF. DNA of the CDR3: TGTGCCAGCAGCTCCAACCCGGGACTTGGGGTTTCTGAAGCTTTCTTT.

V gene TRBV27 combines with J gene TRBJ2-7, with TRBD1 as a possible D gene (6 bases). Between the trimmed V and J ends, which lost 4 bases and 3 bases, there was a span of 10 bases. The germline V gene has CDR1 MNHEY and CDR2 SMNVEV (reference sequence). This CDR3 has 13 amino acids. CDR3 sequence reads: CASSWGPSYEQYF. In nucleotides, the CDR3 is TGTGCCAGCAGTTGGGGGCCCAGCTACGAGCAGTACTTC.

The genes are TRBV4-1 and TRBJ2-3, with TRBD2 matching over 10 bases. Germline V gene sequence: CDR1 MGHRA, CDR2 YSYEKL. Trimming at V came to 1 base and at J to 6 bases, leaving 16 bases not matched to a gene. The CDR3 loop spans 19 amino acids. The CDR3 sequence: CASSQVASGGAGSPDTQYF. CDR3 in DNA: TGCGCCAGCAGCCAAGTCGCCAGCGGGGGGGCCGGGTCCCCCGATACGCAGTATTTT.

J is TRBJ1-6 and V is TRBV11-2, with D possibly matching TRBD1 (6 bases). V gave up 4 bases and J gave up 8 bases, with 15 bases separating them. The CDR3 spans 15 residues. Germline values: CDR1 SGHAT, CDR2 FQNNGV. The CDR3 DNA reads as TGTGCCAGCAGCTCTCGGACAGATTTGGATTCACCCCTCCACTTT. Translating gives CASSSRTDLDSPLHF.

The gene calls are TRBV10-3 and TRBJ2-5, with a possible D match to TRBD2 (5 bases). This CDR3 spans 16 amino acids. Germline lookup yields CDR1 ENHRY and CDR2 SYGVKD. Between the trimmed V and J ends, which lost 3 bases and 4 bases, there was a span of 18 bases. The CDR3 DNA follows: TGTGCCATCAGTGATCGGCCCGAGGGCCCCACAGAGACCCAGTACTTC. Its translation is CAISDRPEGPTETQYF.

The V gene is TRBV11-3, the J gene TRBJ1-2; D is undetermined. The V gene lost 0 bases and the J gene lost 6 bases, with 8 bases spanning the gap. Germline assignment: CDR1 SGHNT and CDR2 YENEEA. The CDR3 contains 13 residues. The CDR3 DNA sequence: TGTGCCAGCAGCTTAGATTTTCCAGATGGCTACACCTTC. Its protein is CASSLDFPDGYTF.

The rearrangement joins TRBV13 to TRBJ2-1, with TRBD1 identical over 7 bases. Per the germline V gene, CDR1 is PRHDT and CDR2 is FYEKMQ (reference sequence). The trim removed 2 bases at V and 6 bases at J, leaving 7 bases unmatched. The CDR3 spans 15 residues. CDR3 DNA sequence: TGTGCCAGCAGCTTACAGGGGGAGCACTCCAATGAGCAGTTCTTC. Translation: CASSLQGEHSNEQFF.

The chain recombines TRBV27 with TRBJ2-3, with 11 bases that match TRBD2. Germline CDR1 is MNHEY and CDR2 is SMNVEV (reference sequence). The CDR3 is 16 residues long. With 0 bases clipped from V and 3 bases from J, the junction kept 2 bases outside the gene matches. The CDR3 nucleotides are TGTGCCAGCAGTTTATCTAGCGGGGGGGCTACAGATACGCAGTATTTT. This sequence encodes CASSLSSGGATDTQYF.

The chain has TRBV9 and TRBJ2-5; tentatively, D is TRBD2 (6 bases). The V and J ends lost 1 base and 1 base respectively, with 11 bases between them. The CDR3 is 15 residues long. Germline CDR1 reads SGDLS; CDR2 reads YYNGEE. The CDR3 DNA is TGTGCCAGCAGCGTAAAGCAGGGAGGCCAAGAGACCCAGTACTTC. It is translated as CASSVKQGGQETQYF.

The CDR3 is CASSVSAGFTGELFF. CDR3 nucleotide sequence: TGTGCCAGCAGCGTCTCGGCAGGCTTCACCGGGGAGCTGTTTTTT. The chain has TRBV9 and TRBJ2-2; D not resolved. The CDR3 is 15 amino acids. CDR1 and CDR2 (germline): SGDLS, YYNGEE. V lost 2 bases to trimming and J lost 4 bases, with 12 bases between them.

J is TRBJ2-7 and V is TRBV4-1, with a tentative D call TRBD1 (5 bases). V was clipped by 0 bases and J by 3 bases, with 9 bases between them. This CDR3 spans 14 amino acids. Germline CDR1 is MGHRA and CDR2 is YSYEKL. This CDR3 is CASSQDQGSYEQYF. Here the CDR3 DNA reads TGCGCCAGCAGCCAAGATCAGGGCAGCTACGAGCAGTACTTC.

The chain links TRBV29-1 to TRBJ2-5, with D maybe TRBD1 (6 bases). Trimming stripped 6 bases from V and 7 bases from J, with 18 bases between. This CDR3 is built from 13 residues. The germline V gene encodes CDR1 SQVTM and CDR2 ANQGSEA. The CDR3: CSVAFGRGGTQYF. The CDR3 region has the DNA TGCAGCGTGGCCTTCGGAAGAGGGGGGACCCAGTACTTC.

The chain couples TRBV5-1 to TRBJ1-1; D gene ambiguous. V lost 0 bases, J lost 8 bases, and 14 bases lay in between. The germline V gene encodes CDR1 SGHRS and CDR2 YFSETQ. The CDR3 extends over 14 amino acids. CDR3 region: CASSLDPQSLEAFF. CDR3 in DNA: TGCGCCAGCAGCTTGGACCCACAGTCCCTAGAAGCTTTCTTT.

This clone appeared a single time. The J gene is TRBJ1-2, the V gene TRBV7-3; maybe TRBD1 (5 bases). Germline loops: CDR1 SGHTA, CDR2 FQGTGA. V was cut by 11 bases and J by 5 bases, with 15 bases left in between. This CDR3 is 12 amino acids long. CDR3 sequence: CAGLSRGYGYTF. Written as DNA, the CDR3 is TGTGCCGGGCTTAGTCGGGGGTATGGCTACACCTTC.

The genes are TRBV25-1 and TRBJ1-2; D gene unclear. Trimming stripped 1 base from V and 4 bases from J, with 10 bases between. Germline assignment: CDR1 MGHDK and CDR2 SYGVNS. The length of the CDR3 is 14 residues. The CDR3 sequence is CASSESADIYGYTF. The CDR3 bases are TGTGCCAGCAGTGAATCGGCAGACATCTATGGCTACACCTTC.